The rows below give T cell receptor beta chains drawn from one sample of a study of PD-1 blockade in classical Hodgkin lymphoma. This table comes from immunoSEQ multiplex PCR, and its TCRdb copy is limited to in-frame clones, with some not included. The sample contains about 98,000 clones, roughly 79% of which appear only once. This specimen was peripheral blood mononuclear cells (PBMCs), taken before the second cycle of nivolumab. The receptors were gathered from a human donor with classical Hodgkin lymphoma. CDR3s include the opening cysteine and the closing phenylalanine or tryptophan. D genes are given only for firm matches. Part of the rows lack a size; the others show once, few, many or a class for expanded clones.

v_gene,j_gene,d_gene,abundance,CDR3nt,CDR3aa
TRBV6-1,TRBJ2-1,TRBD2,-,TGTGCCGCCCGACTAGCGGGAACCCCCTACAATGAGCAGTTCTTC,CAARLAGTPYNEQFF
TRBV7-2,TRBJ1-1,-,-,TGTGCCAGCACCCTTGGAGGGGTGAACACTGAAGCTTTCTTT,CASTLGGVNTEAFF
TRBV7-2,TRBJ2-7,-,-,TGTGCCAGCAGCTTAGGACCTTTCGAGCAGTACTTC,CASSLGPFEQYF
TRBV5-1,TRBJ1-2,-,-,TGCGCCAGCAGCTTGGACAGGGTGACGGGCTACACCTTC,CASSLDRVTGYTF
TRBV28,TRBJ2-2,-,-,TGTGCCAGCAGTTTATTCGGCGGACTCACCGCGAACACCGGGGAGCTGTTTTTT,CASSLFGGLTANTGELFF
TRBV19,TRBJ2-1,TRBD2,-,TGTGCCACTCAGCGTACTAGCGGGTACAATGAGCAGTTCTTC,CATQRTSGYNEQFF
TRBV27,TRBJ2-5,-,-,TGTGCCAGCAGTTTATCCCCCGGCCCTGTGGCCCAGTACTTC,CASSLSPGPVAQYF
TRBV7-9,TRBJ1-1,-,-,TGTGCCAGCAGCATTGACGGAGGAGGCTCTGAAGCTTTCTTT,CASSIDGGGSEAFF
TRBV12-5,TRBJ1-5,-,few,TGTGCTAGTGGTTTAGGCAATCAGCCCCAGCATTTT,CASGLGNQPQHF
TRBV5-1,TRBJ2-3,TRBD2,few,TGCGCCAGCAGCTCGGGACTAGCGGGAGGAACTAGCACAGATACGCAGTATTTT,CASSSGLAGGTSTDTQYF
TRBV2,TRBJ2-5,-,-,TGTGCCAGCAGTGAATTTACGTACCAAGAGACCCAGTACTTC,CASSEFTYQETQYF
TRBV9,TRBJ2-2,TRBD1,-,TGTGCCAGCAGCGTGGGACAGGGGCAAATCGGGGAGCTGTTTTTT,CASSVGQGQIGELFF
TRBV19,TRBJ1-2,-,-,TGTGCCAGTAGTATAGCTGGGGGCCGAACCAGGTTCTATGGCTACACCTTC,CASSIAGGRTRFYGYTF
TRBV11-2,TRBJ2-6,-,-,TGTGCCAGCAGACTCAATACAGGGTTCTCTGGGGCCAACGTCCTGACTTTC,CASRLNTGFSGANVLTF
TRBV5-1,TRBJ2-1,-,-,TGCGCCAGCAGCTCCGGATTGCTAGCCTTCTCCTACAATGAGCAGTTCTTC,CASSSGLLAFSYNEQFF
TRBV10-3,TRBJ1-4,-,-,TGTGCCATCAGTGCGGGGGGCGGGAGTGAAAAACTGTTTTTT,CAISAGGGSEKLFF
TRBV5-6,TRBJ1-4,TRBD1,-,TGTGCCAGCAGCTTGGTTTCGGGGACAGGGCAGGATTATGAAAAACTGTTTTTT,CASSLVSGTGQDYEKLFF
TRBV5-1,TRBJ1-3,-,-,TGCGCCAGCAGGTTAAGCGGGACCGGAAACACCATATATTTT,CASRLSGTGNTIYF
TRBV11-2,TRBJ2-2,TRBD2,-,TGTGCCAGCACGGGACTAGCGGGAACTGGGGAGCTGTTTTTT,CASTGLAGTGELFF
TRBV19,TRBJ1-4,-,-,TGTGCCAGTAGTATCCGCCAGGGTGAAAAACTGTTTTTT,CASSIRQGEKLFF
TRBV7-3,TRBJ2-5,TRBD1,-,TGTGCCAGCAGCTTAACCGGGACAGGCCAAGAGACCCAGTACTTC,CASSLTGTGQETQYF
TRBV7-2,TRBJ2-3,-,-,TGTGCCAGCAGCTTAGGGGGCCTAGATACGCAGTATTTT,CASSLGGLDTQYF
TRBV14,TRBJ2-7,-,-,TGTGCCAGCAGCCAAAGGGGCGAGGACGAGCAGTACTTC,CASSQRGEDEQYF
TRBV12-5,TRBJ1-4,-,once,TGTGCTAGTGGTCTGCGCCTCGACCGGAGTGAAAAACTGTTTTTT,CASGLRLDRSEKLFF
TRBV19,TRBJ1-1,-,-,TGTGCCAGTAGTACTTATCGGGTGGACACTGAAGCTTTCTTT,CASSTYRVDTEAFF
TRBV28,TRBJ2-5,-,-,TGTGCCAGCAGTCCCCCCGTAGAGACCCAGTACTTC,CASSPPVETQYF
TRBV28,TRBJ2-1,TRBD2,-,TGTGCCAGCACCCTACTAGCGGGGAATTCCAATGAGCAGTTCTTC,CASTLLAGNSNEQFF
TRBV5-1,TRBJ2-2,TRBD1,-,TGCGCCAGCAGCCAGACAGGGACCGACACCGGGGAGCTGTTTTTT,CASSQTGTDTGELFF
TRBV10-3,TRBJ2-3,TRBD2,-,TGTGCCATCAGTGAGCGGGGGACTAGCGGGCAAACTAGCACAGATACGCAGTATTTT,CAISERGTSGQTSTDTQYF
TRBV30,TRBJ2-5,TRBD2,-,TGTGCCTGGAGAGCGGGACTAGCGAGAGAGACCCAGTACTTC,CAWRAGLARETQYF
TRBV5-4,TRBJ2-1,TRBD2,once,TGTGCCAGCAGCTTGGTACTAGCGAACTACAATGAGCAGTTCTTC,CASSLVLANYNEQFF
TRBV19,TRBJ2-7,TRBD1,-,TGTGCCAGTAGGGCGGGACAGGGGAAATCCTACGAGCAGTACTTC,CASRAGQGKSYEQYF
TRBV29-1,TRBJ1-3,-,-,TGCAGCGTTGATGCCGGGGGAAACACCATATATTTT,CSVDAGGNTIYF
TRBV7-6,TRBJ2-7,TRBD2,-,TGTGCCAGCAGCCTAGCGGAGCGCTACGAGCAGTACTTC,CASSLAERYEQYF
TRBV9,TRBJ2-7,-,once,TGTGCCAGCAGCGTAGGCTCGGCCTCATCCTACGAGCAGTACTTC,CASSVGSASSYEQYF
TRBV19,TRBJ2-7,TRBD1,-,TGTGCCAGTAGTCCGCGGACAGGGTCCTACGAGCAGTACTTC,CASSPRTGSYEQYF
TRBV19,TRBJ1-6,-,once,TGTGCCAGTAGTAGTGGTAATTCACCCCTCCACTTT,CASSSGNSPLHF
TRBV10-3,TRBJ2-3,-,-,TGTGCCATCAGTGATGGGTACACAGATACGCAGTATTTT,CAISDGYTDTQYF
TRBV4-3,TRBJ2-1,TRBD2,-,TGCGCCAGCAGCCAATCCGGGACTAGCTTCAATGAGCAGTTCTTC,CASSQSGTSFNEQFF
TRBV18,TRBJ1-2,-,-,TGTGCCAGCTCACCACTACGAGGGAACAACTATGGCTACACCTTC,CASSPLRGNNYGYTF
TRBV13,TRBJ2-2,TRBD2,-,TGTGCCAGCAGCTTGGGACTAGCAGGCGGAACCGGGGAGCTGTTTTTT,CASSLGLAGGTGELFF
TRBV29-1,TRBJ1-1,-,many,TGCAGCGTTGGGGAGGGACAAGGGGGTGAAGCTTTCTTT,CSVGEGQGGEAFF
TRBV4-3,TRBJ1-1,-,-,TGCGCCAGCAGCCAAGAGGCCCGAGGGGACACTGAAGCTTTCTTT,CASSQEARGDTEAFF